The 30 T cell receptor beta chains below were found in one sample sequenced in a study of blood T cell repertoires in COVID-19. Repertoires were generated with immunoSEQ multiplex PCR, while TCRdb's copy carries only in-frame clones and drops some. The profile covers about 400,000 clones, with roughly 90% appearing a single time and 0.97% taken by the ten largest. The sample consisted of PBMCs or T cells enriched from blood (not recorded which). These receptors were collected from a woman aged 25 to 39 with acute COVID-19.

The V call is TRBV6-1, the J call TRBJ1-3, with 8 bases identical to TRBD1. CDR3 length: 16 residues. The V gene end was trimmed by 4 bases and the J gene end by 0 bases; junction bases not matched to a gene: 5. Per germline, CDR1 MNHNS and CDR2 SASEGT. The CDR3 DNA reads TGTGCCAGCAGTGCCGGGACAGGATCCTCTGGAAACACCATATATTTT. Residues: CASSAGTGSSGNTIYF.

V is TRBV19 and J is TRBJ2-7, with D possibly matching TRBD1 (5 bases). Germline V gene lookup returns CDR1 LNHDA and CDR2 SQIVND (reference sequence). V lost 4 bases, J lost 6 bases, and 19 bases lay in between. This CDR3 spans 15 amino acids. The CDR3 region is CASSTQLGPNGEQYF. In nucleotides, the CDR3 is TGTGCCAGTAGTACCCAACTGGGGCCTAATGGCGAGCAGTACTTC.

This chain joins TRBV4-3 and TRBJ2-7; a possible D gene is TRBD1 (6 bases). Germline lookup yields CDR1 LGHNA and CDR2 YSLEER. Trimming removed 2 bases at V and 5 bases at J, with 16 bases between. This CDR3 region has 15 residues. As DNA, the CDR3 is TGCGCCAGCAGCCAAAGGACAGTCACCCCCCACGAGCAGTACTTC. The encoded protein is CASSQRTVTPHEQYF.

The CDR3 nucleotides are TGTGCCAGCTCACCACAGGGACAGGGTAAAGAGACTGAAGCTTTCTTT. The encoded protein is CASSPQGQGKETEAFF. J is TRBJ1-1 and V is TRBV18; 9 positions match TRBD1. The junction had 8 bases not matched to a gene; V was cut back by 1 base and J by 5 bases. There are 16 residues in the CDR3. Germline V gene sequence: CDR1 KGHSH, CDR2 LQKENI.

The chain links TRBV3-1 (or the pseudogene TRBV3-2) to TRBJ1-2; TRBD1 matches 12 bases. The V segment lost 4 bases and the J segment 6 bases; nucleotides outside the gene matches: 6. Germline V gene sequence: CDR1 LGHDT, CDR2 YNNKEL (reference sequence). The CDR3 consists of 15 residues. In DNA form, the CDR3 reads TGTGCCAGCAGCCGGATAGGGACAGGGGGCGATGGCTACACCTTC. This gives the protein CASSRIGTGGDGYTF.

This chain joins TRBV5-1 and TRBJ2-4; 8 bases align to TRBD1. The CDR3 is made up of 16 amino acids. J was trimmed by 9 bases and V by 4 bases; bases with no gene match: 15. CDR1 SGHRS and CDR2 YFSETQ come from the germline V gene. CDR3 DNA sequence: TGCGCCAGCAGCAAGGGACAGGCCAGGCAGGTTAGCATTCAGTACTTC. This encodes CASSKGQARQVSIQYF.

The DNA of the CDR3 is TGTGCCAGCAGTGAAGGCAGGTCTCTATATGGCTACACCTTC. Translating gives CASSEGRSLYGYTF. The chain links TRBV2 to TRBJ1-2, with D hard to call. This CDR3 comprises 14 residues. The ends were cut back, 1 base at V and 5 bases at J, with 11 bases in the middle. CDR1 SNHLY and CDR2 FYNNEI come from the germline V gene.

The count of this clone is one. The chain recombines TRBV6-2 or TRBV6-3 with TRBJ2-1; D gene unclear. Germline loops: CDR1 MNHEY, CDR2 SVGEGT. The V end lost 2 bases, the J end lost 6 bases, and 11 bases lay between the germline ends. CDR3 length equals 14 residues. The CDR3 spells CASSYQSYSNEQFF. DNA for the CDR3: TGTGCCAGCAGTTACCAAAGCTACAGCAATGAGCAGTTCTTC.

The chain couples TRBV19 to TRBJ1-5; 9 positions match TRBD1. The CDR3 is made up of 14 amino acids. CDR1 is LNHDA and CDR2 is SQIVND in the germline V gene (reference sequence). J was trimmed by 5 bases and V by 9 bases; bases with no gene match: 8. Here the CDR3 reads CASAKQGADQPQHF. The CDR3 nucleotides read TGTGCCAGCGCAAAACAGGGGGCCGATCAGCCCCAGCATTTT.

The V and J genes are TRBV5-5 and TRBJ2-7; possibly TRBD1 for D (5 bases). Trimming removed 3 bases at V and 6 bases at J, with 16 bases between. This CDR3 is built from 14 residues. Germline values: CDR1 SGHKS, CDR2 YYEKEE (reference sequence). CDR3 in DNA: TGTGCCAGCAGCTCCCGACTCAGGGCAATCGAGCAGTACTTC. Protein sequence: CASSSRLRAIEQYF.

The rearrangement uses TRBV2 and TRBJ1-1; TRBD1 matches 12 bases. With 8 bases clipped from V and 5 bases from J, the junction kept 9 bases outside the gene matches. CDR1 and CDR2 (germline): SNHLY, FYNNEI. The CDR3 loop spans 15 amino acids. CDR3 nucleotide sequence: TGTGCCAGCTCCCGGGACAGGGGGCGTGAGACTGAAGCTTTCTTT. It specifies CASSRDRGRETEAFF.

The chain carries TRBV5-1 and TRBJ1-1; 7 bases fit TRBD1. CDR1 and CDR2 (germline): SGHRS, YFSETQ. After removal of 4 bases from V and 7 bases from J, the junction contained 16 bases not matched to a gene. This CDR3 contains 16 residues. CDR3 sequence: CASSPLRTGANLEAFF. The CDR3 region has the DNA TGCGCCAGCAGCCCTCTTAGGACAGGCGCGAATCTTGAAGCTTTCTTT.

This clone was found a few times. The chain recombines TRBV5-1 with TRBJ2-5; 7 bases fit TRBD1. CDR1 and CDR2 from the germline V gene are SGHRS and YFSETQ. This CDR3 has 15 amino acids. V dropped 4 bases and J dropped 4; count of bases not matched to a gene: 10. This CDR3 reads CASSRGQPRAETQYF. The CDR3 DNA follows: TGCGCCAGCAGCCGGGGACAGCCCCGGGCAGAGACCCAGTACTTC.

The chain links TRBV29-1 to TRBJ2-3, with D possibly TRBD2 on 5 matching bases. The CDR3 has 14 residues. The germline V and J ends were trimmed by 6 bases and 0 bases, with 13 bases remaining between them. Germline CDR1 is SQVTM and CDR2 is ANQGSEA. The CDR3 coding sequence is TGCAGCGTCCTCGGGGTTTATAGCACAGATACGCAGTATTTT. It translates to CSVLGVYSTDTQYF.

The CDR3 DNA reads as TGTGCCAGCAGTTACTCGGGGGCAGGGGGCTATTATGGCTACACCTTC. This encodes CASSYSGAGGYYGYTF. V usage is TRBV6-5 and J usage is TRBJ1-2; 8 nucleotides align to TRBD1. The length of the CDR3 is 16 residues. Germline CDR1 MNHEY, CDR2 SVGAGI. The V segment lost 0 bases and the J segment 5 bases; nucleotides outside the gene matches: 8.

The chain joins TRBV12-3 or TRBV12-4 to TRBJ2-7; no clear D. The germline V and J ends were trimmed by 2 bases and 6 bases, with 8 bases remaining between them. The CDR3 has 12 residues. The CDR3: CASSLSGGEQYF. For the CDR3, the DNA is TGTGCCAGCAGTTTATCAGGTGGCGAGCAGTACTTC.

The CDR3 here is CASSLASGTEAFF. The CDR3 nucleotides are TGTGCCAGCAGCTTGGCTAGCGGAACTGAAGCTTTCTTT. The chain uses TRBV5-6 and TRBJ1-1; D gene unclear. With 0 bases removed from V and 5 bases from J, the gap between germline ends came to 8 bases. Germline CDR1 and CDR2: SGHDT and YYEEEE. The CDR3 loop spans 13 amino acids.

This clone came up a few times. V and J are TRBV5-1 and TRBJ2-1; a possible D gene is TRBD2 (6 bases). This CDR3 comprises 15 residues. The V end lost 1 base, the J end lost 7 bases, and 15 bases lay between the germline ends. Looked up from germline, CDR1 is SGHRS and CDR2 is YFSETQ. CDR3 loop: CASSLRTTEGNEQFF. The CDR3 coding sequence is TGCGCCAGCAGCTTGCGGACTACCGAGGGGAATGAGCAGTTCTTC.

A note on this clone: Sequence at one end of the junction differs from germline and may be a read error. The genes are TRBV10-3 and TRBJ2-1; 9 positions match TRBD2. Germline CDR1 ENHRY, CDR2 SYGVKD. The CDR3 spans 18 residues. The CDR3, as DNA: TGTGCCATCAGTGAGTCTAAGCGGGGGGTCTCCTCCCACAATGAGCAGTTCTTC. Protein sequence: CAISESKRGVSSHNEQFF.

This clone was seen ten or more times. CDR3 in amino acids: CASSPGGGSYNSPLHF. In nucleotides, the CDR3 is TGTGCCAGCAGCCCAGGTGGGGGGTCCTATAATTCACCCCTCCACTTT. The rearrangement links TRBV7-9 to TRBJ1-6, with D possibly being TRBD1 (5 bases). This CDR3 comprises 16 residues. Trimming took 5 bases from V and 1 from J, leaving 12 bases between them. Germline V gives CDR1 SEHNR, CDR2 FQNEAQ (reference sequence).

In this sample, this clone turned up once. V is TRBV5-1 and J is TRBJ1-5, with 9 bases lining up with TRBD1. V shed 4 bases, J shed 2 bases, and the junction held 4 bases outside the gene matches. Germline V CDR1 and CDR2: SGHRS, YFSETQ. This CDR3 is built from 15 residues. CDR3 bases: TGCGCCAGCAGCCCGGGACAGGGCGGCAATCAGCCCCAGCATTTT. As protein: CASSPGQGGNQPQHF.

The rearrangement uses TRBV15 and TRBJ2-7, with 8 bases aligning to TRBD1. CDR3 size: 16 residues. Germline values: CDR1 LNHNV, CDR2 YYDKDF (reference sequence). J gave up 5 bases and V 5 bases, and 14 bases lay outside the gene matches. Here the CDR3 DNA reads TGTGCCACCAGCCGCCGGACCTGGGGACAGGCAGACGAGCAGTACTTC. It yields the protein CATSRRTWGQADEQYF. The variable domain in full, with the rest retrieved from reference TRBV15 and TRBJ2-7, is DAMVIQNPRYQVTQFGKPVTLSCSQTLNHNVMYWYQQKSSQAPKLLFHYYDKDFNNEADTPDNFQSRRPNTSFCFLDIRSPGLGDTAMYLCATSRRTWGQADEQYFGPGTRLTVT.

The chain links TRBV5-8 to TRBJ1-4, with a possible D match to TRBD1 (5 bases). CDR1 and CDR2 from the germline V gene are SGHTS and YDEGEE. The CDR3 consists of 15 residues. The germline V and J ends were trimmed by 1 base and 0 bases, with 7 bases remaining between them. The CDR3: CASSLRGPTNEKLFF. In DNA form, the CDR3 reads TGTGCCAGCAGCTTGAGGGGCCCAACTAATGAAAAACTGTTTTTT.

This chain uses TRBV3-1 (or the pseudogene TRBV3-2) with TRBJ2-1, with TRBD2 matching 13 bases. With V trimmed by 0 bases and J by 6 bases, 5 bases remained unmatched. The CDR3 length is 17 residues. CDR1 is LGHDT, CDR2 YNNKEL, per germline (reference sequence). DNA for the CDR3: TGTGCCAGCAGCCAAGATCAGGGACTAGCGGGGATCAATGAGCAGTTCTTC. Translation: CASSQDQGLAGINEQFF.

The chain links TRBV5-1 to TRBJ1-1; 9 nucleotides align to TRBD1. With 6 bases clipped from V and 4 bases from J, the junction kept 4 bases outside the gene matches. Germline loops: CDR1 SGHRS, CDR2 YFSETQ. CDR3 length: 13 amino acids. CDR3 in DNA: TGCGCCAGCATGGGACAGGGTGCCACTGAAGCTTTCTTT. It yields the protein CASMGQGATEAFF.

This clone was detected a few times. This chain joins TRBV30 and TRBJ1-5; 9 bases align to TRBD1. CDR3 length: 15 amino acids. The V segment lost 0 bases and the J segment 3 bases; nucleotides outside the gene matches: 3. The germline CDR1 and CDR2 sequences are GTSNPN and SVGIG (reference sequence). The CDR3 reads CAWSVQGALNQPQHF. The CDR3 DNA sequence: TGTGCCTGGAGTGTACAGGGGGCTCTCAATCAGCCCCAGCATTTT.

The genes are TRBV21-1 and TRBJ2-1; the DNA was not used to check the table's D call, TRBD2. TRBV21-1 is shown as a pseudogene. This CDR3 comprises 16 residues. This CDR3 reads CASSKLGRGGYNEQFF. As DNA, the CDR3 is TGTGCCAGCAGCAAACTCGGGCGGGGGGGTTACAATGAGCAGTTCTTC.

As to this clone: The sample carries other DNA sequences with the same CDR3. The genes are TRBV15 and TRBJ2-1; perhaps TRBD2 as D (6 bases). Germline V gene data show CDR1 as LNHNV and CDR2 as YYDKDF (reference sequence). CDR3 size: 16 residues. V was pared by 0 bases and J by 0 bases, with 9 bases between. Here the CDR3 reads CATSRDGGSSYNEQFF. The CDR3 region has the DNA TGTGCCACCAGCAGAGATGGGGGGAGCTCCTACAATGAGCAGTTCTTC.

This clone was observed once. This chain links TRBV6-5 with TRBJ2-3; TRBD2 matches 10 bases. Germline V CDR1 and CDR2: MNHEY, SVGAGI. J gave up 4 bases and V 6 bases, and 7 bases lay outside the gene matches. The CDR3 is 15 residues long. CDR3 nucleotide sequence: TGTGCCAGCAGCCCACAGCGGGGGGGTTCAGATACGCAGTATTTT. This sequence encodes CASSPQRGGSDTQYF.

The chain combines TRBV18 with TRBJ2-6; 9 nucleotides agree with TRBD1. Germline trimming cut 3 bases from V and 0 bases from J; bases unmatched to any gene: 3. Germline CDR1 reads KGHSH; CDR2 reads LQKENI. The CDR3 is made up of 17 amino acids. CDR3 nucleotide sequence: TGTGCCAGCTCACCTGGGACAGGGAGCTCTGGGGCCAACGTCCTGACTTTC. Protein sequence: CASSPGTGSSGANVLTF.